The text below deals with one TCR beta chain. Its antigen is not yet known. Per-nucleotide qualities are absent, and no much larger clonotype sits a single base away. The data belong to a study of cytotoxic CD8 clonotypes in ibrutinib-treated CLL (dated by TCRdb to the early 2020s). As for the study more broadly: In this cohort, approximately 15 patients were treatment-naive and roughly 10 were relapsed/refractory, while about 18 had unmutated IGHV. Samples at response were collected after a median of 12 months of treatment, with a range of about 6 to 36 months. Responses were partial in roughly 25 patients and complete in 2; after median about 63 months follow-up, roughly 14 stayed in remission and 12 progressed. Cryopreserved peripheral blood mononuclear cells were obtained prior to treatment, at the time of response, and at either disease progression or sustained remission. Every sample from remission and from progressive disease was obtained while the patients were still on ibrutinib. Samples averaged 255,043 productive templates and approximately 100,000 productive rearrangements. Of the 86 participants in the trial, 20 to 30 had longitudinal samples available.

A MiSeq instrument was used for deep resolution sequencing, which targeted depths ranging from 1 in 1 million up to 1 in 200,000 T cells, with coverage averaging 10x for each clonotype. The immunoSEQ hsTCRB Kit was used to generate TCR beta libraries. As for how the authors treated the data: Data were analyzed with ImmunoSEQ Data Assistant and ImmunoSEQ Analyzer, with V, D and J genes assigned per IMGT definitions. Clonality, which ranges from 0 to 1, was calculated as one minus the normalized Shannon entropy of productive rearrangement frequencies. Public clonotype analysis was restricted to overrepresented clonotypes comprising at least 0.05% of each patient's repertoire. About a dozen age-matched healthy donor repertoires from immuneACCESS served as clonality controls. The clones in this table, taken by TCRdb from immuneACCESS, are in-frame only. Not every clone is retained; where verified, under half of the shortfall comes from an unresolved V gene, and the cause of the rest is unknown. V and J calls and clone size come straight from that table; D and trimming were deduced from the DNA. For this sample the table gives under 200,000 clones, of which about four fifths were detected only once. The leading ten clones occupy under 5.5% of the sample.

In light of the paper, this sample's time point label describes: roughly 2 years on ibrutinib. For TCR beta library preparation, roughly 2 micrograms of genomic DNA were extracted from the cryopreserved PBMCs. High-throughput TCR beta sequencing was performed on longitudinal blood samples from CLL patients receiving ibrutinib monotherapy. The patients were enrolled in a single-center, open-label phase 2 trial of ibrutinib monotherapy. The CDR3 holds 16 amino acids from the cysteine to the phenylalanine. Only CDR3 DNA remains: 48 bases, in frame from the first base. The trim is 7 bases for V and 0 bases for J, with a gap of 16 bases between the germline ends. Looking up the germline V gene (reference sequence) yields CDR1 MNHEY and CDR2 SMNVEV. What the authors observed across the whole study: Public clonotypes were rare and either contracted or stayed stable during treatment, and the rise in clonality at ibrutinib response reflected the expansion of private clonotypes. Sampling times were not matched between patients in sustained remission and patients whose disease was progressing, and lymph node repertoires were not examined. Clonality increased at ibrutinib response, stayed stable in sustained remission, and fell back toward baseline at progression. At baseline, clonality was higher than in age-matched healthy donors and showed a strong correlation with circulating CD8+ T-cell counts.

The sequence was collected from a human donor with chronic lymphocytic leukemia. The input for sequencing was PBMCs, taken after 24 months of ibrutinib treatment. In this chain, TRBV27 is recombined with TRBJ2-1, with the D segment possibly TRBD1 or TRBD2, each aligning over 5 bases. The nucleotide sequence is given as TGTGCCAGCAAAACCGGGGCGGCTAGCTCCTACAATGAGCAGTTCTTC. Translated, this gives CASKTGAASSYNEQFF.